Listed here are 24 T cell receptor beta chains from one sample, sequenced in a study of CD8 T cells in ankylosing spondylitis. Their target antigens are unknown. MiXCR, applied by TCRdb to the 5' RACE reads, yields one record per CDR3 protein. The data show approximately 520,000 distinct CDR3 sequences, roughly 5.2% seen once. Study observations and caveats: Blood from ankylosing spondylitis patients appeared to carry a characteristic roughly 8-variant TCR beta motif.

The material sequenced was blood, either unsorted or a sorted T cell fraction (not recorded which). Receptors were obtained from a male donor with ankylosing spondylitis.

This clonotype was detected many times. This chain uses TRBV4-3 with TRBJ2-7; 11 bases line up with TRBD1. This CDR3 is 15 amino acids long. Germline CDR1 and CDR2: LGHNA and YSLEER. V was clipped by 1 base and J by 5 bases; unmatched bases: 4. The CDR3 region is CASSQGDRGNDEQYF. CDR3 nucleotides: TGCGCCAGCAGCCAAGGGGACAGGGGGAACGACGAGCAGTACTTC.

This clonotype appeared many times. This sequence joins TRBV4-3 and TRBJ1-5; D is ambiguous. The V gene lost 5 bases and the J gene lost 3 bases, with 8 bases spanning the gap. Germline V lookup: CDR1 LGHNA, CDR2 YSLEER. The CDR3 contains 13 residues. The CDR3 coding sequence is TGCGCCAGCAGCGAGTCCATCAATCAGCCCCAGCATTTT. This gives the protein CASSESINQPQHF.

This clonotype was recorded at least ten times. This sequence joins TRBV6-4 and TRBJ1-5; D is undetermined. This CDR3 has 13 amino acids. V dropped 3 bases and J dropped 0 bases, with 3 bases sitting between them. Per germline, CDR1 MRHNA and CDR2 SNTAGT. The CDR3 nucleotides are TGTGCCAGCAGTGAGGGTAGCAATCAGCCCCAGCATTTT. Protein: CASSEGSNQPQHF.

This clonotype was picked up many times. An end of the junction does not agree with germline; a read error may underlie this. This chain uses TRBV5-1 with TRBJ2-1; no definite D call. The CDR3 contains 11 residues. Germline V gives CDR1 SGHRS, CDR2 YFSETQ. DNA of the CDR3: TGTGCCAGCAGTCTCGGTTATGAGCAGTTCTTC. Its protein is CASSLGYEQFF.

This clonotype was seen many times. The J gene is TRBJ2-7, the V gene TRBV3-1; 11 nucleotides align to TRBD2. The germline V gene encodes CDR1 LGHDT and CDR2 YNNKEL (reference sequence). The CDR3 spans 15 residues. V was clipped by 5 bases and J by 3 bases; unmatched bases: 6. CDR3 sequence (DNA): TGTGCCAGCAGCTCAACTAGCGGGGGATACTACGAGCAGTACTTC. Translating it yields CASSSTSGGYYEQYF.

This clonotype was seen ten or more times. The chain combines TRBV6-1 with TRBJ1-1; D not certain. Trimming cost V 6 bases and J 4 bases, with 18 bases left between them. This CDR3 is 15 amino acids long. Germline-derived CDR1 and CDR2 are MNHNS and SASEGT. DNA of the CDR3: TGTGCCAGCAGCGAGACCCGGGCGAGTGGCACTGAAGCTTTCTTT. It translates to CASSETRASGTEAFF.

This clonotype was seen ten or more times. The chain links TRBV10-3 to TRBJ2-1; the D gene is possibly TRBD2 (6 bases). Trimming shortened V by 6 bases and J by 6 bases, and 12 bases separated the two germline ends. The CDR3 spans 13 residues. In germline, CDR1 is ENHRY, CDR2 SYGVKD. This chain's CDR3 is CAIRGGIGNEQFF. CDR3 sequence (DNA): TGTGCCATCAGGGGGGGTATAGGCAATGAGCAGTTCTTC.

The rearrangement uses TRBV28 and TRBJ2-7; 8 nucleotides agree with TRBD1. The CDR3 has 14 amino acids. The V gene end was trimmed by 6 bases and the J gene end by 5 bases; junction bases not matched to a gene: 9. Germline CDR1 is MDHEN and CDR2 is SYDVKM. DNA of the CDR3: TGTGCCAGCAGATATACAGGGGGGCGGGACGAGCAGTACTTC. This sequence encodes CASRYTGGRDEQYF.

This clonotype appeared many times. The chain combines TRBV20-1 with TRBJ2-7; 7 nucleotides line up with TRBD2. The ends lost 4 bases at V and 4 bases at J; junction bases unmatched: 7. Germline-derived CDR1 and CDR2 are DFQATT and SNEGSKA (reference sequence). The CDR3 contains 13 residues. DNA for the CDR3: TGCAGTGCTAAAGGACTAGGAATGTACGAGCAGTACTTC. Protein: CSAKGLGMYEQYF.

This clonotype was counted many times. This chain uses TRBV18 with TRBJ2-5, with 10 bases aligning to TRBD1. From germline, CDR1 is KGHSH and CDR2 LQKENI. The CDR3 spans 15 residues. V dropped 0 bases and J dropped 6; count of bases not matched to a gene: 4. Written as DNA, the CDR3 is TGTGCCAGCTCACCACCGGGACAGGGGAGACAGACCCAGTACTTC. Protein: CASSPPGQGRQTQYF. Full variable domain (remainder filled in from reference TRBV18 and TRBJ2-5): NAGVMQNPRHLVRRRGQEARLRCSPMKGHSHVYWYRQLPEEGLKFMVYLQKENIIDESGMPKERFSAEFPKEGPSILRIQQVVRGDSAAYFCASSPPGQGRQTQYFGPGTRLLVL.

At least ten counts were recorded for this clonotype. V is TRBV5-1 and J is TRBJ2-5; a possible D gene is TRBD2 (5 bases). The CDR3 covers 15 residues. Germline values: CDR1 SGHRS, CDR2 YFSETQ. The ends were cut back, 1 base at V and 1 base at J, with 11 bases in the middle. CDR3 nucleotides: TGCGCCAGCAGCTTGTGGTTTAGCGCCCAAGAGACCCAGTACTTC. This codes for CASSLWFSAQETQYF. Together with reference TRBV5-1 and TRBJ2-5, the CDR3 gives the full variable domain: KAGVTQTPRYLIKTRGQQVTLSCSPISGHRSVSWYQQTPGQGLQFLFEYFSETQRNKGNFPGRFSGRQFSNSRSEMNVSTLELGDSALYLCASSLWFSAQETQYFGPGTRLLVL.

This clonotype was observed many times. CDR3 loop: CASSLMGNEQYF. CDR3 DNA sequence: TGTGCCAGCAGTTTAATGGGAAACGAGCAGTACTTC. V usage is TRBV28 and J usage is TRBJ2-7; D remains ambiguous. V shed 2 bases and J shed 5 bases, with 7 bases lying between them. This CDR3 contains 12 residues. CDR1 is MDHEN, CDR2 SYDVKM, per germline.

This clonotype was counted at least ten times. This sequence joins TRBV7-2 and TRBJ1-2; D perhaps matches TRBD1 (5 bases). V dropped 2 bases and J dropped 0 bases, with 10 bases sitting between them. The CDR3 is 15 amino acids. Germline CDR1 is SGHTA and CDR2 is FQGNSA. Here the CDR3 reads CASSLYGAPNYGYTF. The CDR3 DNA reads as TGTGCCAGCAGCTTATACGGGGCACCTAACTATGGCTACACCTTC.

In this sample, this clonotype turned up many times. The chain carries TRBV3-1 and TRBJ2-2, with 7 nucleotides matching TRBD1. V shed 4 bases, J shed 6 bases, and the junction held 5 bases outside the gene matches. CDR3 length: 14 amino acids. CDR1 is LGHDT and CDR2 is YNNKEL in the germline V gene (reference sequence). CDR3 amino acids: CASSRLTGAGELFF. DNA of the CDR3: TGTGCCAGCAGCCGCCTAACAGGGGCCGGGGAGCTGTTTTTT. The full variable domain, completed using reference TRBV3-1 and TRBJ2-2, is DTAVSQTPKYLVTQMGNDKSIKCEQNLGHDTMYWYKQDSKKFLKIMFSYNNKELIINETVPNRFSPKSPDKAHLNLHINSLELGDSAVYFCASSRLTGAGELFFGEGSRLTVL.

This clonotype was seen many times. The chain joins TRBV5-1 to TRBJ2-3; D is unresolved. Trimming removed 2 bases at V and 5 bases at J, with 9 bases between. The CDR3 has 13 amino acids. Germline V gene lookup returns CDR1 SGHRS and CDR2 YFSETQ. The CDR3 DNA is TGCGCCAGCAGCTTAAGGGCTGGAGATACGCAGTATTTT. It yields the protein CASSLRAGDTQYF. The full variable domain, its missing parts supplied by reference TRBV5-1 and TRBJ2-3, is KAGVTQTPRYLIKTRGQQVTLSCSPISGHRSVSWYQQTPGQGLQFLFEYFSETQRNKGNFPGRFSGRQFSNSRSEMNVSTLELGDSALYLCASSLRAGDTQYFGPGTRLTVL.

This clonotype occurred many times. This chain links TRBV7-8 with TRBJ1-2; 8 positions match TRBD1. From germline, CDR1 is SGHVS and CDR2 FQNEAQ. After removal of 5 bases from V and 10 bases from J, the junction contained 12 bases not matched to a gene. The CDR3 is 14 residues long. Written as DNA, the CDR3 is TGTGCCAGCAGCCCTACTGGGACAGGTTTCTCCTACACCTTC. Translation gives CASSPTGTGFSYTF.

V and J are TRBV4-3 and TRBJ2-1; a possible D gene is TRBD2 (6 bases). This CDR3 has 17 amino acids. Germline V gene sequence: CDR1 LGHNA, CDR2 YSLEER. Trimming cost V 3 bases and J 7 bases, with 22 bases left between them. CDR3 amino acids: CASSHDYSSARGNEQFF. CDR3 nucleotide sequence: TGCGCCAGCAGCCACGACTATTCTAGCGCCCGGGGGAATGAGCAGTTCTTC.

This clonotype showed up many times. This chain links TRBV24-1 with TRBJ2-2, with a possible D match to TRBD1 (5 bases). V dropped 12 bases and J dropped 4 bases, with 14 bases sitting between them. The CDR3 consists of 13 residues. CDR1 and CDR2 (germline): KGHDR, SFDVKD. This CDR3 is CASRSQGTGELFF. The CDR3 DNA follows: TGTGCCTCCCGTTCTCAGGGCACCGGGGAGCTGTTTTTT.

This clonotype was seen at least ten times. The CDR3: CASSRGGTEAFF. In DNA, the CDR3 is TGCGCCAGCAGTCGAGGGGGCACTGAAGCTTTCTTT. V usage is TRBV5-1 and J usage is TRBJ1-1; the D gene is possibly TRBD1 (6 bases). The CDR3 loop spans 12 amino acids. Germline V lookup: CDR1 SGHRS, CDR2 YFSETQ. Trimming left V 5 bases short and J 4 bases short, with 9 bases between.

This clonotype was counted at least ten times. This chain links TRBV4-2 with TRBJ1-2; tentatively, D is TRBD1 (5 bases). Germline V gene sequence: CDR1 LGHNA, CDR2 YNFKEQ. V was clipped by 4 bases and J by 6 bases, with 15 bases between them. The CDR3 totals 14 residues. CDR3 sequence: CASSPNAGRDGYTF. The CDR3 nucleotides are TGTGCCAGCAGCCCTAACGCAGGGAGGGATGGCTACACCTTC.

This clonotype was seen many times. This chain links TRBV12-3 or TRBV12-4 with TRBJ2-6, with 8 bases identical to TRBD2. The CDR3 has 17 residues. V trimming: 6 bases; J trimming: 2 bases; junction bases outside the gene matches: 9. CDR3 sequence (DNA): TGTGCCAGCAGACGGGGGGGTACTGGGCCTGGGGCCAACGTCCTGACTTTC. It translates to CASRRGGTGPGANVLTF.

This clonotype appeared many times. The chain recombines TRBV9 with TRBJ1-5; TRBD1 is a possible D gene (5 bases). The V gene lost 0 bases and the J gene lost 3 bases, with 10 bases spanning the gap. There are 15 residues in the CDR3. Germline assignment: CDR1 SGDLS and CDR2 YYNGEE. This CDR3 reads CASSVEAGLNQPQHF. In DNA form, the CDR3 reads TGTGCCAGCAGCGTAGAGGCAGGGCTCAATCAGCCCCAGCATTTT.

This clonotype was detected ten times or more. The rearrangement uses TRBV5-1 and TRBJ2-7, with D possibly matching TRBD2 (6 bases). Germline V lookup: CDR1 SGHRS, CDR2 YFSETQ. The CDR3 covers 12 residues. The V end was cut by 7 bases, the J end by 5 bases, with 13 bases between. CDR3 DNA sequence: TGCGCCAGCGGCAAGACTAGGAACGAGCAGTACTTC. Protein sequence: CASGKTRNEQYF.

In this sample, this clonotype turned up many times. The chain employs TRBV10-3 and TRBJ2-7; D unresolved. Between the trimmed V and J ends, which lost 0 bases and 9 bases, there was a span of 6 bases. The CDR3 has 11 residues. Germline-derived CDR1 and CDR2 are ENHRY and SYGVKD. The CDR3 nucleotides read TGTGCCATCAGTGAGTCGGCAGGGCAGTACTTC. Translating it yields CAISESAGQYF.